This entry describes one T cell receptor beta chain. The sample is drawn from a study of blood T cell repertoires in COVID-19. About the research overall: Whether acute or convalescent, the COVID-19 samples came from the United States, Italy and Spain. Nucleic acid was either cDNA or gDNA, and it came from T cells, B-cell-depleted T cells, or PBMCs.

Trimming shortened V by 1 base and J by 6 bases, and 7 bases separated the two germline ends. Per the germline V gene, CDR1 is LNHDA and CDR2 is SQIVND (reference sequence). The CDR3 spans 13 residues. Per the authors' pipeline: Estimated nucleated cell counts came from reference gene primer amplification. The assay was immunoSEQ multiplex PCR, and TCRdb's table has in-frame clones only and misses some. V and J calls and clone size are copied from that table; D and trimming were computed from the DNA. The sample lists some 150,000 clones, approximately 86% occurring once. Material for sequencing was peripheral blood. J is TRBJ1-5 and V is TRBV19; the D is unclear. The TCR sequence derives from a man aged 55-75 years who had recovered from COVID-19. Here the CDR3 reads CASSIVTVQPQHF. In nucleotides, the CDR3 is TGTGCCAGTAGTATAGTAACTGTTCAGCCCCAGCATTTT.